This T cell receptor beta chain was captured by sequencing in a study of T cell repertoires in cytomegalovirus infection. Across the whole study: Both recently identified HLA-C-restricted and well-studied HLA-B-restricted CMV epitopes were used in the study. Carrying CMV and the relevant HLA type showed in public TCR beta signatures. Broader study findings: Carriers of CMV and the relevant HLA type were discriminated by public TCR beta frequency. HLA-C-restricted CMV-specific TCR beta clonotypes prevailed in the ex vivo response.

CDR1 and CDR2 from the germline V gene are MNHNS and SASEGT. The CDR3 spans 13 residues. The V end lost 3 bases, the J end lost 2 bases, and 7 bases lay between the germline ends. TCRdb analysed the reads with MiXCR anew, one entry per CDR3 protein. The data contain 650,000 to 900,000 distinct CDR3 sequences, roughly 33% of them seen just once; the ten biggest clones take up 9.5% to 15%. This clonotype was found many times. Its antigen is not known. This TCR derives from a human donor in good health (CMV status not recorded). Some clones in this sample may be carry-over from other donors' samples. The sequencing here drew on cultured CD8+ T cells from PBMCs, taken from culture after CMV antigen stimulation. The V gene is TRBV6-1, the J gene TRBJ1-1, with unresolved D. CDR3 sequence reads: CASSDLGNTEAFF. The CDR3 DNA is TGTGCCAGCAGTGATCTAGGCAACACTGAAGCTTTCTTT.